This T cell receptor (beta chain) appears in the sequencing data of a study of T cell responses to AZD1222 COVID-19 vaccine. Study observations and caveats: Baseline antibody screening turned up just a handful of seropositive AZD1222 recipients. The repertoires were collected only after the peak T cell response. Clonal diversity was possibly underestimated, and white British individuals and females predominated among donors.

This CDR3 has 16 residues. V was pared by 3 bases and J by 5 bases, with 17 bases between. Germline CDR1 is MNHNS and CDR2 is SASEGT. Notes on this clone: Antigen specificity is unknown.

Here immunoSEQ multiplex PCR was the method, and the copy in TCRdb shows in-frame clones only, minus some. The sample yields about 150,000 clones, approximately 92% seen once. Second-dose recipients at about 4 or about 12 weeks were treated as one pooled group. The receptor's source is an adult who received the AZD1222 COVID-19 vaccine. The rearrangement uses TRBV6-1 and TRBJ2-1; D is possibly TRBD1 (7 bases). The starting material was peripheral blood, obtained 28 days after the second AZD1222 dose. The CDR3 coding sequence is TGTGCCAGCAGTGAGGAGGGGGCATGGGCAGACAATGAGCAGTTCTTC. It translates to CASSEEGAWADNEQFF.